A single sample gave rise to the 27 T cell receptor beta chains below, sequenced in a study of T cells in localized non-small cell lung cancer. Sequencing was performed with immunoSEQ multiplex PCR; in TCRdb, only in-frame clones are kept and a portion is missing. The sample includes 25,000 to 35,000 clones, about 91% of them seen just once. The sequencing here drew on PBMCs, taken before any cancer treatment. Source of these receptors: a man aged 35 to 69 with stage II lung adenocarcinoma.

In this sample, this clone turned up once. This sequence joins TRBV6-4 and TRBJ2-3; the D gene is possibly TRBD2 (6 bases). CDR3 length: 15 residues. V shed 2 bases and J shed 4 bases, with 13 bases lying between them. Germline assignment: CDR1 MRHNA and CDR2 SNTAGT. Here the CDR3 reads CASSDGTGEADTQYF. CDR3 nucleotides: TGTGCCAGCAGTGACGGGACTGGAGAGGCAGATACGCAGTATTTT.

The gene calls are TRBV5-1 and TRBJ2-7; TRBD2 matches at 10 bases. The CDR3 is made up of 16 amino acids. Unmatched junction bases numbered 3, after V lost 0 bases and J lost 0 bases. The germline gives CDR1 SGHRS, CDR2 YFSETQ. In DNA, the CDR3 is TGCGCCAGCAGCTTGGAGGCTAGCGGGAGCTCCTACGAGCAGTACTTC. Translating it yields CASSLEASGSSYEQYF.

The CDR3: CASSSIGQVEAFF. The CDR3 DNA reads TGTGCCAGCAGTTCGATCGGACAGGTTGAAGCTTTCTTT. The V gene is TRBV5-4, the J gene TRBJ1-1; TRBD1 agrees at 7 bases. Germline CDR1 is SGHNT and CDR2 is YYREEE (reference sequence). The CDR3 contains 13 residues. V lost 5 bases and J lost 7; bases outside the gene matches: 8.

This chain joins TRBV19 and TRBJ2-5, with 12 bases identical to TRBD2. Unmatched junction bases numbered 7, after V lost 6 bases and J lost 5 bases. CDR3 size: 15 residues. Germline-derived CDR1 and CDR2 are LNHDA and SQIVND (reference sequence). The CDR3 nucleotides are TGTGCCAGTAGAAACCTAGCGGGAGGGCCGGAGACCCAGTACTTC. The encoded protein is CASRNLAGGPETQYF.

The chain has TRBV6-4 and TRBJ1-1, with D hard to call. Germline V gene data show CDR1 as MRHNA and CDR2 as SNTAGT. With 6 bases removed from V and 8 bases from J, the gap between germline ends came to 4 bases. This CDR3 contains 9 residues. This CDR3 is CASSFEAFF. CDR3 bases: TGTGCCAGCAGCTTCGAAGCTTTCTTT.

The V gene is TRBV6-5, the J gene TRBJ1-1; TRBD1 matches 8 bases. The ends lost 0 bases at V and 6 bases at J; junction bases unmatched: 9. Germline CDR1 MNHEY, CDR2 SVGAGI. There are 16 residues in the CDR3. CDR3 DNA sequence: TGTGCCAGCAGTTACTCCCCTCGTTCAGGGGGCTCTGAAGCTTTCTTT. Translated: CASSYSPRSGGSEAFF.

The chain joins TRBV6-5 to TRBJ2-1; 7 nucleotides line up with TRBD2. The J segment lost 8 bases and the V segment lost 5 bases, leaving 6 bases of the junction unmatched. The CDR3 spans 13 residues. CDR1 and CDR2 from the germline V gene are MNHEY and SVGAGI. The CDR3: CASSRTSKDEQFF. The DNA for the CDR3 is TGTGCCAGCAGTAGGACTAGTAAAGATGAGCAGTTCTTC.

In this sample, this clone turned up a few times. The chain couples TRBV30 to TRBJ1-1; D is uncertain. CDR1 is GTSNPN and CDR2 is SVGIG in the germline V gene (reference sequence). V was clipped by 7 bases and J by 4 bases, with 10 bases between them. The CDR3 runs to 11 residues. The CDR3 coding sequence is TGTGCCTCCTCTTTCGTCACTGAAGCTTTCTTT. This codes for CASSFVTEAFF.

Written as DNA, the CDR3 is TGCGCCAGCAGCCCAGCGGGAGTTGGAACAGATACGCAGTATTTT. Its protein product is CASSPAGVGTDTQYF. This chain uses TRBV5-1 with TRBJ2-3; 8 nucleotides line up with TRBD2. This CDR3 region has 15 residues. V trimming: 4 bases; J trimming: 3 bases; junction bases outside the gene matches: 7. In germline, CDR1 is SGHRS, CDR2 YFSETQ.

The J gene is TRBJ2-7, the V gene TRBV6-6, with D unresolved. The CDR3 length is 15 residues. V was pared by 0 bases and J by 7 bases, with 16 bases between. Germline V gene sequence: CDR1 MNHNY, CDR2 SVGAGI (reference sequence). The CDR3 here is CASSYSEQSSWEQYF. CDR3 coding DNA: TGTGCCAGCAGTTACTCGGAACAGTCTTCCTGGGAGCAGTACTTC.

This chain links TRBV6-1 with TRBJ2-5, with 8 bases identical to TRBD2. CDR3 length equals 14 residues. V trimming: 7 bases; J trimming: 1 base; junction bases outside the gene matches: 5. The V gene's germline CDR1 is MNHNS and CDR2 SASEGT. The CDR3 here is CASTGGRAQETQYF. The CDR3 region has the DNA TGTGCCAGCACGGGGGGGAGGGCCCAAGAGACCCAGTACTTC.

The chain combines TRBV2 with TRBJ2-7; TRBD1 agrees at 8 bases. The CDR3 runs 15 residues. Trimming at V came to 2 bases and at J to 5 bases, leaving 8 bases not matched to a gene. The germline V gene has CDR1 SNHLY and CDR2 FYNNEI. CDR3 loop: CASSELGRGRDEQYF. In nucleotides, the CDR3 is TGTGCCAGCAGTGAATTGGGCAGGGGGCGCGACGAGCAGTACTTC.

This chain uses TRBV6-1 with TRBJ1-1, with a tentative D call TRBD1 (6 bases). V was pared by 5 bases and J by 3 bases, with 13 bases between. CDR1 is MNHNS and CDR2 is SASEGT in the germline V gene. There are 14 residues in the CDR3. CDR3 DNA: TGTGCCAGCAGTAAGGGGGGGGCCCACACTGAAGCTTTCTTT. The encoded protein is CASSKGGAHTEAFF.

This chain links TRBV7-3 with TRBJ1-1; a weak D match, TRBD1 (6 bases). Germline CDR1 reads SGHTA; CDR2 reads FQGTGA. V lost 3 bases to trimming and J lost 4 bases, with 12 bases between them. The CDR3 loop spans 14 amino acids. The CDR3 loop is CASSLLGAGTEAFF. CDR3 DNA sequence: TGTGCCAGCAGCTTGTTGGGGGCCGGCACTGAAGCTTTCTTT.

The J gene is TRBJ1-2, the V gene TRBV7-2; D is undetermined. The V gene's germline CDR1 is SGHTA and CDR2 FQGNSA. The CDR3 extends over 16 amino acids. Trimming cost V 5 bases and J 4 bases, with 20 bases left between them. The CDR3 reads CASSPQPQRGSYGYTF. In DNA, the CDR3 is TGTGCCAGCAGCCCCCAACCTCAACGGGGTTCCTATGGCTACACCTTC.

In nucleotides, the CDR3 is TGTGCCAGCAGCTTAGATCGAACTAGATTGAATGAGCAGTTCTTC. This encodes CASSLDRTRLNEQFF. The chain combines TRBV11-2 with TRBJ2-1; D perhaps matches TRBD2 (5 bases). V lost 0 bases to trimming and J lost 7 bases, with 13 bases between them. The length of the CDR3 is 15 residues. Germline CDR1 and CDR2: SGHAT and FQNNGV.

The chain links TRBV5-4 to TRBJ2-7; 9 bases are a match to TRBD2. In germline, CDR1 is SGHNT, CDR2 YYREEE (reference sequence). V dropped 6 bases and J dropped 5; count of bases not matched to a gene: 15. The CDR3 consists of 16 residues. Here the CDR3 DNA reads TGTGCCAGCATACCTGTCCTAGCGGGAAGGATGGACGAGCAGTACTTC. The encoded protein is CASIPVLAGRMDEQYF.

This clone was seen only a few times. This chain uses TRBV14 with TRBJ1-1, with 9 bases fitting TRBD1. Unmatched junction bases numbered 3, after V lost 3 bases and J lost 7 bases. Per germline, CDR1 SGHDN and CDR2 FVKESK. This CDR3 contains 13 residues. CDR3 loop: CASSQGTGLEAFF. The CDR3 coding sequence is TGTGCCAGCAGCCAGGGGACAGGGCTTGAAGCTTTCTTT.

The chain couples TRBV25-1 to TRBJ2-7; 12 nucleotides agree with TRBD2. V lost 5 bases to trimming and J lost 7 bases; unmatched junction nucleotides: 12. CDR3 length equals 16 residues. Germline-derived CDR1 and CDR2 are MGHDK and SYGVNS. The CDR3 sequence is CASSIKLAGGLEEQYF. In nucleotides, the CDR3 is TGTGCCAGCAGTATTAAACTAGCGGGAGGCCTGGAGGAGCAGTACTTC.

The chain joins TRBV7-2 to TRBJ2-3; the D is unclear. V lost 5 bases, J lost 6 bases, and 9 bases lay in between. Germline V gives CDR1 SGHTA, CDR2 FQGNSA. The CDR3 length is 12 residues. Here the CDR3 reads CASSPTMDTQYF. CDR3 DNA: TGTGCCAGCAGCCCCACCATGGATACGCAGTATTTT.

The rearrangement uses TRBV28 and TRBJ2-7; 12 nucleotides align to TRBD2. Looked up from germline, CDR1 is MDHEN and CDR2 is SYDVKM. With 3 bases clipped from V and 4 bases from J, the junction kept 1 base outside the gene matches. This CDR3 is built from 14 residues. CDR3 bases: TGTGCCAGCAGTTTCCTAGCGGGAGGGTACGAGCAGTACTTC. Encoded protein: CASSFLAGGYEQYF.

V usage is TRBV6-6 and J usage is TRBJ2-3; no definite D call. This CDR3 spans 13 amino acids. V dropped 4 bases and J dropped 5 bases, with 10 bases sitting between them. From germline, CDR1 is MNHNY and CDR2 SVGAGI (reference sequence). The CDR3 region is CASSSMFGDTQYF. The CDR3 bases are TGTGCCAGCAGTTCCATGTTTGGAGATACGCAGTATTTT.

The J gene is TRBJ1-1, the V gene TRBV23-1, with TRBD1 identical over 7 bases. TRBV23-1 has ORF status, its function being uncertain. J gave up 3 bases and V 7 bases, and 11 bases lay outside the gene matches. This CDR3 has 15 amino acids. The CDR3 bases are TGCGCCAGCATGTACCCGGTTACAGGGGACACTGAAGCTTTCTTT. It is translated as CASMYPVTGDTEAFF.

The chain carries TRBV11-2 and TRBJ2-5; D is undetermined. Trimming took off 0 bases at V and 4 bases at J, with 12 bases between the two ends. The CDR3 loop spans 15 amino acids. Germline V gives CDR1 SGHAT, CDR2 FQNNGV. The CDR3 sequence is CASSLEFTVGETQYF. The DNA for the CDR3 is TGTGCCAGCAGCTTAGAATTCACAGTGGGAGAGACCCAGTACTTC. Full variable domain (outside the CDR3, taken from reference TRBV11-2 and TRBJ2-5): EAGVAQSPRYKIIEKRQSVAFWCNPISGHATLYWYQQILGQGPKLLIQFQNNGVVDDSQLPKDRFSAERLKGVDSTLKIQPAKLEDSAVYLCASSLEFTVGETQYFGPGTRLLVL.

This clone has only one observation. CDR3 DNA: TGTGCCAGCAGTTACGGTATTAGCTACACCTTC. Its translation is CASSYGISYTF. This sequence joins TRBV6-5 and TRBJ1-2; D call uncertain. Looked up from germline, CDR1 is MNHEY and CDR2 is SVGAGI. V was shortened by 2 bases and J by 9 bases, with 7 bases between the two germline ends. The CDR3 loop spans 11 amino acids.

The chain is built from TRBV5-1 and TRBJ2-3; D remains unclear. CDR1 is SGHRS, CDR2 YFSETQ, per germline. The CDR3 spans 13 residues. V lost 2 bases to trimming and J lost 5 bases, with 9 bases between them. For the CDR3, the DNA is TGCGCCAGCAGCTTCCTGTTTGGAGATACGCAGTATTTT. This translates into CASSFLFGDTQYF.

The chain couples TRBV19 to TRBJ2-2, with D maybe TRBD1 (6 bases). Trimming removed 4 bases from V and 4 bases from J, with 13 bases in between. The germline CDR1 and CDR2 sequences are LNHDA and SQIVND (reference sequence). The CDR3 runs 15 residues. As DNA, the CDR3 is TGTGCCAGTAGTAACAGGGAAAAGGGCACCGGGGAGCTGTTTTTT. It codes for CASSNREKGTGELFF. The full variable domain, in which reference TRBV19 and TRBJ2-2 provide the parts outside the CDR3, is DGGITQSPKYLFRKEGQNVTLSCEQNLNHDAMYWYRQDPGQGLRLIYYSQIVNDFQKGDIAEGYSVSREKKESFPLTVTSAQKNPTAFYLCASSNREKGTGELFFGEGSRLTVL.